This T cell receptor beta chain was captured by sequencing in a study of OX40 agonist ivuxolimab in advanced cancers. Study-level information: Ivuxolimab, an agonistic anti-OX40 (CD134) antibody, was given to patients.

Enrollment shut out patients with autoimmune disease history or systemic immunosuppression. Baseline was the first blood sampling point, followed by cycle 4 day 1 and cycle 7 day 1. Using immunoSEQ multiplex PCR, the repertoire was profiled, and TCRdb retains in-frame clones only, with some absent. In the table there are more than 90,000 clones, just under 85% of which are singletons. The source of this sequence is an adult with an advanced solid tumor such as melanoma, head and neck, liver or kidney cancer. Source: CD4+ or CD8+ T cells sorted from blood, taken in a trial of the OX40 agonist ivuxolimab.

This CDR3 is CASSPGQGQPQHF. CDR3 in DNA: TGTGCCAGTAGCCCCGGACAGGGTCAGCCCCAGCATTTT. V gene TRBV19 combines with J gene TRBJ1-5; 8 bases agree with TRBD1. The ends lost 6 bases at V and 6 bases at J; junction bases unmatched: 4. CDR1 and CDR2 from the germline V gene are LNHDA and SQIVND (reference sequence). The CDR3 length is 13 residues. Drawing the rest from reference TRBV19 and TRBJ1-5, the complete variable domain is DGGITQSPKYLFRKEGQNVTLSCEQNLNHDAMYWYRQDPGQGLRLIYYSQIVNDFQKGDIAEGYSVSREKKESFPLTVTSAQKNPTAFYLCASSPGQGQPQHFGDGTRLSIL.